The source of this T cell receptor beta chain is a study of T-cell reconstitution after alpha-beta-depleted transplantation in children (dated by TCRdb to the mid-2010s). Background for the entire study: The study quantitatively tracked T-cell immune reconstitution after TCRalphabeta/CD19-depleted allogeneic hematopoietic cell transplantation in children using TCR repertoire profiling. Results and caveats for the whole study, not just this receptor: The apparently early recovery of alphabetaT-cell counts about two months after transplant reportedly depended on only several hundred rapidly expanded clones that came from non-depleted graft cells. Over subsequent months, a decline in hyperexpanded clone frequencies was noted, and after one year, T-cell counts and TCRbeta diversity were mostly ascribed to newly produced T cells. In some patients, high TCRbeta diversity at day 60 was attributed to recipient T cells and intrathymic progenitors that had survived conditioning.

Library preparation was by PCR. The sample was run on an Illumina HiSeq 2500. Molecular barcoding was employed in the preparation of TCR libraries, with unique molecular identifiers being used to normalize TCRbeta repertoire quantification. TCRdb reworked the public reads: Q25 trimming with fastp, MiXCR clone assembly, productive beta chains retained. All rows with the same CDR3 protein become a single entry with the most common DNA and genes. The sample includes some 180,000 distinct CDR3 sequences, with about 7% observed a single time. Together, the top ten hold 5.5% to 6.5% of the sample. The sample's treatment or condition label is to be understood as: allogeneic hematopoietic cell transplantation with graft depleted of TCRalphabeta T cells and CD19 B cells. TCRalphabeta/CD19-depleted allogeneic hematopoietic cell grafts were given to the transplant recipients, all of whom were children. This clonotype has more than one count but fewer than ten. It lacks a known antigen. Base qualities are not at hand, and no much larger clone is one base apart.

Trimming leaves V shorter by 3 bases and J shorter by 2 bases, with the junction holding 2 bases beyond the gene matches. Taken from cysteine to phenylalanine, the CDR3 has 14 residues. Only the CDR3 portion is preserved as DNA: 42 bases, with reading frame beginning at the first base. As encoded in the germline V gene, CDR1 is SGHNT while CDR2 is YENEEA. Here the chain combines TRBV11-3 and TRBJ2-5, with 8 bases aligning to TRBD1. The specimen comprised PBMCs, sampled before TCRalphabeta/CD19-depleted stem cell transplant. The sequence came from a boy between 2 and 10 years old with acute lymphoblastic leukemia, due to receive a stem cell transplant. Here the CDR3 is given as CASSFGTGQETQYF. The DNA reads TGTGCCAGCAGCTTCGGGACAGGTCAAGAGACCCAGTACTTC.